This is a list of T cell receptor beta chains from one sample in a study of CD8 T cells in Susac syndrome. MiXCR, run by TCRdb on the immunoSEQ multiplex PCR reads, gives a single entry per CDR3 protein. The sample has under 200,000 distinct CDR3 sequences; roughly 94% are singletons. The sequencing sample was made of CD8+ T cells from PBMCs. The receptors derive from a human donor with Susac syndrome. Each CDR3 is given with its conserved first and last residue. The D gene is left open where the match is weak. Not all rows give a size; the values are once, few, many and, for expanded clones, a class.

>TRBV11-2|TRBD1|once|TRBJ1-5
CASSRDSTGHQPQHF
TGTGCCAGCAGCCGGGACAGCACCGGCCATCAGCCCCAGCATTTT
>TRBV6-4|TRBD1|-|TRBJ1-1
CASSDGQGDTEAFF
TGTGCCAGCAGTGACGGACAGGGGGACACTGAAGCTTTCTTT
>TRBV2|-|once|TRBJ2-7
CASSEERITYEQYF
TGTGCCAGCAGTGAAGAGCGGATCACCTACGAGCAGTACTTC
>TRBV5-6|-|-|TRBJ2-7
CASSSNELLWGEQYF
TGTGCCAGCAGCTCTAACGAACTGCTCTGGGGGGAGCAGTACTTC
>TRBV20-1|-|-|TRBJ1-1
CSAWGRVQRAFF
TGCAGTGCCTGGGGGAGGGTCCAGCGAGCTTTCTTT
>TRBV9|-|-|TRBJ1-2
CASSVDRAPNYGYTF
TGTGCCAGCAGCGTAGACCGGGCTCCTAACTATGGCTACACCTTC
>TRBV11-2|TRBD1|-|TRBJ1-1
CASSQGQLNTEAFF
TGTGCCAGCAGCCAGGGACAGCTTAACACTGAAGCTTTCTTT
>TRBV13|TRBD1|-|TRBJ1-1
CASSYDRARGDTEAFF
TGTGCCAGCAGTTACGACAGGGCGAGGGGGGACACTGAAGCTTTCTTT
>TRBV13|TRBD2|-|TRBJ2-3
CASSPTSGGPDDTQYF
TGTGCCAGCAGTCCGACTAGCGGGGGGCCCGACGATACGCAGTATTTT
>TRBV20-1|TRBD2|-|TRBJ2-2
CSARERTSGVGELFF
TGCAGTGCTAGAGAGAGGACTAGCGGGGTCGGGGAGCTGTTTTTT
>TRBV9|-|-|TRBJ2-1
CASSGTSYSYNEQFF
TGTGCCAGCAGCGGAACTAGTTACTCCTACAATGAGCAGTTCTTC
>TRBV28|-|-|TRBJ2-1
CASREPASYNEQFF
TGTGCCAGCAGGGAACCGGCCTCCTACAATGAGCAGTTCTTC
>TRBV6-2/TRBV6-3|-|-|TRBJ2-1
CASTPSPLGNEQFF
TGTGCCAGCACCCCCTCCCCCCTAGGAAATGAGCAGTTCTTC
>TRBV20-1|TRBD1|-|TRBJ2-1
CSARDPTGGYEQFF
TGCAGTGCTAGAGATCCGACAGGGGGTTATGAGCAGTTCTTC
>TRBV7-9|-|-|TRBJ2-7
CASRGNRDSYEQYF
TGTGCCAGCAGAGGAAACAGGGACTCCTACGAGCAGTACTTC
>TRBV12-3/TRBV12-4|-|-|TRBJ2-7
CASSPGQPISYEQYF
TGTGCCAGCAGTCCAGGACAGCCTATCTCCTACGAGCAGTACTTC
>TRBV7-8|-|-|TRBJ2-1
CASSSENNEQFF
TGTGCCAGCAGTTCGGAAAACAATGAGCAGTTCTTC
>TRBV12-5|TRBD2|-|TRBJ2-3
CASGSALAGFTDTQYF
TGTGCTAGTGGTTCCGCACTAGCGGGGTTCACAGATACGCAGTATTTT
>TRBV7-9|TRBD1|-|TRBJ2-1
CASTFPGQGTEQFF
TGTGCCAGCACCTTCCCGGGACAGGGAACTGAGCAGTTCTTC
>TRBV12-3/TRBV12-4|TRBD2|-|TRBJ2-7
CASSLTSGGLSSYEQYF
TGTGCCAGCAGTTTAACTAGCGGGGGGTTAAGCTCCTACGAGCAGTACTTC
>TRBV29-1|TRBD1|-|TRBJ1-4
CSVRDRASPPGGNEKLFF
TGCAGCGTACGGGACAGGGCCAGCCCGCCCGGGGGTAATGAAAAACTGTTTTTT
>TRBV27|-|-|TRBJ2-1
CASSSWVEDYNEQFF
TGTGCCAGCAGTTCCTGGGTCGAGGATTACAATGAGCAGTTCTTC
>TRBV12-3/TRBV12-4|-|-|TRBJ2-1
CASSFPGEQFF
TGTGCCAGCAGTTTCCCAGGTGAGCAGTTCTTC
>TRBV12-3/TRBV12-4|-|-|TRBJ2-5
CASSLAGRQETQYF
TGTGCCAGCAGTTTAGCGGGACGCCAAGAGACCCAGTACTTC
>TRBV27|TRBD2|-|TRBJ2-1
CASSFGLAGVNEQFF
TGTGCCAGCAGTTTCGGGCTAGCGGGAGTCAATGAGCAGTTCTTC
>TRBV5-8|-|-|TRBJ2-3
CASSPTVSTDTQYF
TGTGCCAGCAGCCCGACTGTGAGCACAGATACGCAGTATTTT
>TRBV7-9|TRBD2|-|TRBJ2-7
CASSIAPGLAHEQYF
TGTGCCAGCAGCATAGCTCCGGGACTAGCCCACGAGCAGTACTTC
>TRBV2|-|-|TRBJ2-6
CASSDGGARTF
TGTGCCAGCAGTGACGGGGGAGCCAGGACTTTC
>TRBV6-2/TRBV6-3|-|-|TRBJ2-7
CASSYFVSYEQYF
TGTGCCAGCAGTTACTTTGTGTCCTACGAGCAGTACTTC
>TRBV29-1|-|-|TRBJ2-7
CSARDGSYEQYF
TGCAGCGCCCGGGACGGTTCCTACGAGCAGTACTTC
>TRBV9|-|-|TRBJ1-3
CASSVGTGNTIYF
TGTGCCAGCAGCGTAGGAACTGGCAACACCATATATTTT
>TRBV20-1|TRBD1|-|TRBJ2-2
CSASSDRAGELFF
TGCAGTGCTTCCTCCGACAGGGCCGGGGAGCTGTTTTTT
>TRBV27|-|-|TRBJ2-3
CASSGRDDLSDTQYF
TGTGCCAGCAGTGGACGGGACGACCTGAGTGATACGCAGTATTTT
>TRBV7-9|-|once|TRBJ1-1
CASSLAGFPEAFF
TGTGCCAGCAGCCTGGCGGGTTTCCCTGAAGCTTTCTTT
>TRBV6-5|TRBD1|few|TRBJ1-1
CASSYGQGTNTEAFF
TGTGCCAGCAGTTACGGACAGGGGACAAACACTGAAGCTTTCTTT
>TRBV28|TRBD1|-|TRBJ2-1
CASSLYGTADNEQFF
TGTGCCAGCAGTTTATACGGGACAGCTGACAATGAGCAGTTCTTC
>TRBV5-6|TRBD1|once|TRBJ2-1
CASSTTGTGTYNEQFF
TGTGCCAGCAGCACTACCGGGACAGGGACCTACAATGAGCAGTTCTTC
>TRBV7-2|-|-|TRBJ2-3
CASSFGASAGDTQYF
TGTGCCAGCAGCTTCGGGGCTAGCGCTGGAGATACGCAGTATTTT
>TRBV4-1|-|-|TRBJ1-1
CASDGGVGWNTEAFF
TGCGCCAGCGATGGGGGGGTAGGGTGGAACACTGAAGCTTTCTTT
>TRBV7-3|-|-|TRBJ2-1
CASSLEGARGEQFF
TGTGCCAGCAGCTTAGAAGGGGCCAGGGGTGAGCAGTTCTTC
>TRBV28|-|-|TRBJ2-5
CASSQTGLEQETQYF
TGTGCCAGCAGTCAAACCGGACTGGAACAAGAGACCCAGTACTTC
>TRBV28|-|-|TRBJ1-5
CASSLPNQPQHF
TGTGCCAGCAGTTTACCCAATCAGCCCCAGCATTTT